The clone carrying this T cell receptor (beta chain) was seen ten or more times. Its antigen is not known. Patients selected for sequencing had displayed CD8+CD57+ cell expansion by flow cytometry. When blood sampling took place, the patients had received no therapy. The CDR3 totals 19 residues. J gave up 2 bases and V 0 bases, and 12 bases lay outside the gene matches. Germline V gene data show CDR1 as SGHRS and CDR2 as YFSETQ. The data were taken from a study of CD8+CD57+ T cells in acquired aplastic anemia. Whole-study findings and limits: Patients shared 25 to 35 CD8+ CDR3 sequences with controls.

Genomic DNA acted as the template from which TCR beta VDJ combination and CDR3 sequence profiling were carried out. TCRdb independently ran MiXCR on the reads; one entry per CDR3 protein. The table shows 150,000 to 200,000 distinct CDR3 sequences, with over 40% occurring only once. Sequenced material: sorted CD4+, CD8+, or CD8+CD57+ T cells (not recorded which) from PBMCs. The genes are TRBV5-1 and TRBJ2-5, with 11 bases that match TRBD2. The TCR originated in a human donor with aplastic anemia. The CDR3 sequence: CASSLARGTSGGPQETQYF. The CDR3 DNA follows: TGCGCCAGCAGCTTGGCGAGGGGGACTAGCGGAGGACCTCAAGAGACCCAGTACTTC.